Described below is a single T cell receptor (beta chain) sequence and its context. Clones were read by immunoSEQ multiplex PCR, and TCRdb kept only the in-frame ones, dropping some. Here the sample spans approximately 100,000 clones, roughly 95% being singletons. This sample was included in a study of technical replicates of blood from a few donors. V trimming: 5 bases; J trimming: 16 bases; junction bases outside the gene matches: 11. This CDR3 region has 13 residues. Germline CDR1 reads SGHTA; CDR2 reads FQGNSA. The sequence came from a human donor in good health. The chain has TRBV7-2 and TRBJ1-5; TRBD1 aligns across 10 bases. The sequenced sample was T cells isolated from PBMCs. The CDR3 loop reads CASSLLPGQGGHF. CDR3 bases: TGTGCCAGCAGCCTACTCCCCGGACAGGGGGGACATTTT.